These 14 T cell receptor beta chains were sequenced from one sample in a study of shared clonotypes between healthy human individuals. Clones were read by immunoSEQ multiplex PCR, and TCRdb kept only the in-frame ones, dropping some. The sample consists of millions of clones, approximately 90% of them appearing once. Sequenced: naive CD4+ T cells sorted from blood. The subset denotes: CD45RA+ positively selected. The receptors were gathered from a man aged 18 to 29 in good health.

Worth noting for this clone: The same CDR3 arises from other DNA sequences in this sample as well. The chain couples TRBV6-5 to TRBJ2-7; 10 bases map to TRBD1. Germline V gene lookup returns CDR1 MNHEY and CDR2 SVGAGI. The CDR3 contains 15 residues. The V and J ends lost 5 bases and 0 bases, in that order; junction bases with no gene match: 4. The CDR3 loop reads CASSLRDRGSYEQYF. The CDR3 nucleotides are TGTGCCAGCAGTCTCCGGGACAGGGGCTCCTACGAGCAGTACTTC.

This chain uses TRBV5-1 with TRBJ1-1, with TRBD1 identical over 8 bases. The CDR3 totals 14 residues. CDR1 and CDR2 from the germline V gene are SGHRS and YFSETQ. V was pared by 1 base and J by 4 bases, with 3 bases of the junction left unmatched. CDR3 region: CASSLNDRGTEAFF. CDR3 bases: TGCGCCAGCAGCTTGAACGACAGGGGCACTGAAGCTTTCTTT.

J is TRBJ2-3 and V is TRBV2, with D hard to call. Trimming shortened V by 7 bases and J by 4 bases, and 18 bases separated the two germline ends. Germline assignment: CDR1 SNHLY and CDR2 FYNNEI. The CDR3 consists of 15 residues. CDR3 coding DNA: TGTGCCAGCATGGCTGAAAGGGCTAGGGCAGATACGCAGTATTTT. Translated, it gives CASMAERARADTQYF.

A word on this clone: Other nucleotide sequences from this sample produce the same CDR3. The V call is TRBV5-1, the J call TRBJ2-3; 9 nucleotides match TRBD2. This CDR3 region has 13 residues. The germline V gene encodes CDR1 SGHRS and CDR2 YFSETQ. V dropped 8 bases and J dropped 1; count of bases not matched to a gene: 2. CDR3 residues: CASRTSGTDTQYF. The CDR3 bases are TGCGCCAGTCGGACTAGCGGCACAGATACGCAGTATTTT.

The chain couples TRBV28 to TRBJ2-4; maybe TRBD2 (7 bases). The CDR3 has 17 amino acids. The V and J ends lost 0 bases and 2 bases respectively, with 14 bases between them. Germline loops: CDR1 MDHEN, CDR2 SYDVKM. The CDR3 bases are TGTGCCAGCAGTTTATGGGGAGGGGGGGACACCAAAAACATTCAGTACTTC. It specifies CASSLWGGGDTKNIQYF.

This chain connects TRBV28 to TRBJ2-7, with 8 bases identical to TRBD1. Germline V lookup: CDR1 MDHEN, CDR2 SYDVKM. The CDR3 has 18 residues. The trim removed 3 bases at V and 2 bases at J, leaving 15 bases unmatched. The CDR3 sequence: CASSFFLAPTGATYEQYF. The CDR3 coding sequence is TGTGCCAGCAGTTTTTTCCTTGCTCCGACAGGGGCGACCTACGAGCAGTACTTC.

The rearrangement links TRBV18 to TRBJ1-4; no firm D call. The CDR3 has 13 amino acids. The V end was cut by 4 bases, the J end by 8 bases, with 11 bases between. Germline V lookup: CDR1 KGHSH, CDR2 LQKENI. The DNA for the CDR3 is TGTGCCAGCTCACGCGGGGTGGAGGAAAAACTGTTTTTT. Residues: CASSRGVEEKLFF.

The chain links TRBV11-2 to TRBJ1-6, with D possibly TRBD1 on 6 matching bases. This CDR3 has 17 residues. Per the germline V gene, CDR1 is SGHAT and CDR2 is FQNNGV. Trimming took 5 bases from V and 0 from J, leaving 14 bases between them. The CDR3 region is CASSKLTGSSYNSPLHF. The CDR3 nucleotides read TGTGCCAGCAGCAAGTTGACAGGAAGCTCCTATAATTCACCCCTCCACTTT.

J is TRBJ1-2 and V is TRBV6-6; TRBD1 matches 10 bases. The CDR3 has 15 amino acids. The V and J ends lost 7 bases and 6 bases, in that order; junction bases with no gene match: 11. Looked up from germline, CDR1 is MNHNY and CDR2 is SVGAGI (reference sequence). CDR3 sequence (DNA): TGTGCCAGCACCTCCCGGAGGGGGACAGGGGATGGCTACACCTTC. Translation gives CASTSRRGTGDGYTF.

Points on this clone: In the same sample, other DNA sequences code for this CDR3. CDR3 sequence (DNA): TGTGCCAGCAGCCTCGGGACTCAAGAGACCCAGTACTTC. Translation: CASSLGTQETQYF. The rearrangement joins TRBV7-3 to TRBJ2-5; possible D gene TRBD2, 6 bases. Per the germline V gene, CDR1 is SGHTA and CDR2 is FQGTGA. The CDR3 contains 13 residues. The V end lost 5 bases, the J end lost 2 bases, and 9 bases lay between the germline ends. Supplemented by reference TRBV7-3 and TRBJ2-5, the full variable domain reads GAGVSQTPSNKVTEKGKYVELRCDPISGHTALYWYRQSLGQGPEFLIYFQGTGAADDSGLPNDRFFAVRPEGSVSTLKIQRTERGDSAVYLCASSLGTQETQYFGPGTRLLVL.

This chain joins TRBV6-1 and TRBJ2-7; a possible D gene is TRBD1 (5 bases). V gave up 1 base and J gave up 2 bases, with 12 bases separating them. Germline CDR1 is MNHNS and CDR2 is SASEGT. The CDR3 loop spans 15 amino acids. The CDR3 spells CASSEEGDYPYEQYF. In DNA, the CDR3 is TGTGCCAGCAGTGAAGAAGGGGATTATCCCTACGAGCAGTACTTC.

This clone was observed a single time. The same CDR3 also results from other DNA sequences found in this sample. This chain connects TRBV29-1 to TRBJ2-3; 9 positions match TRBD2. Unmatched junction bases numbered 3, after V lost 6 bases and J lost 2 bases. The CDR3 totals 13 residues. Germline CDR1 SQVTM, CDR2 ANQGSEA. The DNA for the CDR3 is TGCAGCGTGGGACTAGCACTCACAGATACGCAGTATTTT. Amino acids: CSVGLALTDTQYF.

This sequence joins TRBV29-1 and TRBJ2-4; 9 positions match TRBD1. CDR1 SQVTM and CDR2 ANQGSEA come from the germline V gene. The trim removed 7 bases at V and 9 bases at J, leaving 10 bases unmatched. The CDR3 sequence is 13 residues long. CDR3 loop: CSGRDRVGTIQYF. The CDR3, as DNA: TGCAGCGGCCGGGACAGGGTCGGGACCATTCAGTACTTC. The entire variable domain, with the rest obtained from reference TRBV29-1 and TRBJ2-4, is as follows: SAVISQKPSRDICQRGTSLTIQCQVDSQVTMMFWYRQQPGQSLTLIATANQGSEATYESGFVIDKFPISRPNLTFSTLTVSNMSPEDSSIYLCSGRDRVGTIQYFGAGTRLSVL.

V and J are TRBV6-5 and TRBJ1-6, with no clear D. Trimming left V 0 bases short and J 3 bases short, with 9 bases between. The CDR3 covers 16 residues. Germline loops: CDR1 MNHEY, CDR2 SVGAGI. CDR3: CASSYSGVLYNSPLHF. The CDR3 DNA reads TGTGCCAGCAGTTACTCTGGGGTGCTCTATAATTCACCCCTCCACTTT.